A selection of T cell receptor beta chains follows, all from one sample in a study of regulatory T cells in long-lasting Graves disease. TCRdb fed the multiplex PCR reads into MiXCR, producing one record per CDR3 protein. The sample carries 400,000 to 600,000 distinct CDR3 sequences, around a fifth recorded once. Specimen: peripheral blood mononuclear cells (PBMCs), collected when the disease was refractory, from a patient treated with antithyroid drugs. The receptor source for this set is a female donor with Graves disease. Both conserved end residues are part of each CDR3. A D gene is named only where the DNA matches it firmly. Only part of the rows carry a size: once, few, many, or a class if the clone is expanded.

>.|15|TRBJ2-7|.|TRBV6-9
CASSYTQAEQYEQYF
>.|13|TRBJ1-6|many|TRBV28
CASSHRGNSPLHF
>TRBD1|15|TRBJ2-7|many|TRBV7-8
CASISPGTGHHEQYF
>TRBD2|22|TRBJ2-7|many|TRBV11-3
CASSLEDWGAGGPSGRSYEQYF
>.|12|TRBJ2-7|many|TRBV28
CASSSADYEQYF
>TRBD1|15|TRBJ2-7|many|TRBV27
CASSFVGQEIYEQYF
>TRBD1|16|TRBJ2-4|many|TRBV6-2/TRBV6-3
CASSSQDRGAKNIQYF
>.|14|TRBJ2-2|.|TRBV6-4
CASSVGRDTGELFF
>.|13|TRBJ1-1|few|TRBV7-9
CASSVDTDTEAFF
>TRBD1|15|TRBJ2-5|many|TRBV28
CASSSPGTGWKTQYF
>.|16|TRBJ2-6|many|TRBV11-1
CASSFETPSGANVLTF
>TRBD2|19|TRBJ2-5|many|TRBV7-3
CASSLGLAGGTPHQETQYF
>.|16|TRBJ1-1|many|TRBV7-2
CASSPDRSLLNTEAFF
>.|14|TRBJ2-7|many|TRBV20-1
CSASSGGNGYEQYF
>TRBD2|15|TRBJ2-7|many|TRBV7-6
CASSPPTSGIYEQYF
>TRBD2|16|TRBJ2-5|.|TRBV19
CASSGTSGSIQETQYF
>TRBD1|15|TRBJ2-5|.|TRBV3-1
CASSPENTGEETQYF
>TRBD2|16|TRBJ2-2|once|TRBV5-1
CASSLALAGSTGELFF
>.|16|TRBJ1-6|few|TRBV7-3
CASSLTFRGSNSPLHF
>.|15|TRBJ1-2|many|TRBV27
CASSLWAGLGYGYTF
>.|16|TRBJ1-1|.|TRBV3-1
CASSQVSGVGGTEAFF
>TRBD2|15|TRBJ2-1|.|TRBV6-5
CASSSSGGTYNEQFF